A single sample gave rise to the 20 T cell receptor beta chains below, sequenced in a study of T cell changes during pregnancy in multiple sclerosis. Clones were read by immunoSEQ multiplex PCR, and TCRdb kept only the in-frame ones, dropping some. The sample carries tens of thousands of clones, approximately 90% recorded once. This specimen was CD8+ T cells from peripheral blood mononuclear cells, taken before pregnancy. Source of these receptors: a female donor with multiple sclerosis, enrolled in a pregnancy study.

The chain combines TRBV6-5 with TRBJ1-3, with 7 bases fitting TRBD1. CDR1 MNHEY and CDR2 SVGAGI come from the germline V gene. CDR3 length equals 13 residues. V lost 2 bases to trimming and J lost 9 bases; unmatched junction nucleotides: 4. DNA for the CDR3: TGTGCCAGCAGTTACCGGGACAGCTCCACCATATATTTT. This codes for CASSYRDSSTIYF.

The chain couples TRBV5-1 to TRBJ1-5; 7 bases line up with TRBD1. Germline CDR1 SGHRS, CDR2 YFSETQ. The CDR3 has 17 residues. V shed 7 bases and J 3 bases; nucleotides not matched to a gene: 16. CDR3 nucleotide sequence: TGCGCCAGCCCGGTAGGGACAGTGCCTAGGATCAATCAGCCCCAGCATTTT. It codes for CASPVGTVPRINQPQHF.

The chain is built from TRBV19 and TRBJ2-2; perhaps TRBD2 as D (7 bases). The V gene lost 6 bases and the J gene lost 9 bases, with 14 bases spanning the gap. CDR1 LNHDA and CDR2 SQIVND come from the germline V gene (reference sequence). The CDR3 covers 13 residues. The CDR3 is CASRDAGARELFF. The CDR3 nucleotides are TGTGCCAGTAGAGATGCGGGGGCGAGGGAGCTGTTTTTT.

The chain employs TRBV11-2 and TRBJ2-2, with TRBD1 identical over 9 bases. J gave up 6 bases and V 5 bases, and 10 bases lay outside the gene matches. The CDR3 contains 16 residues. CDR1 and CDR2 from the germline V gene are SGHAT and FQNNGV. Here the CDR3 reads CASSRYRDRDAGELFF. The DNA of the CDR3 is TGTGCCAGCAGCCGATACCGGGACAGGGATGCCGGGGAGCTGTTTTTT. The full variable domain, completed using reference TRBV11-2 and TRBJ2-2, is EAGVAQSPRYKIIEKRQSVAFWCNPISGHATLYWYQQILGQGPKLLIQFQNNGVVDDSQLPKDRFSAERLKGVDSTLKIQPAKLEDSAVYLCASSRYRDRDAGELFFGEGSRLTVL.

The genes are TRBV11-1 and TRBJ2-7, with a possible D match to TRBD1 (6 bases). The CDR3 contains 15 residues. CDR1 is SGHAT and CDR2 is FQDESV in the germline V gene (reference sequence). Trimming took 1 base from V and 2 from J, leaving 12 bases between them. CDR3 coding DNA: TGTGCCAGCAGCTTAGAGGGGGTCCGAGCCTACGAGCAGTACTTC. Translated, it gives CASSLEGVRAYEQYF.

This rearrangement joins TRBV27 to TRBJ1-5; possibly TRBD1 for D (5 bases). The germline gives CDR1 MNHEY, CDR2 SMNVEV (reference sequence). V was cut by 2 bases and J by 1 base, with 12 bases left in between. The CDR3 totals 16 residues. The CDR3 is CASSLGTRASNQPQHF. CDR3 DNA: TGTGCCAGCAGTTTAGGCACCAGGGCCAGCAATCAGCCCCAGCATTTT.

CDR3 nucleotide sequence: TGTGCCAGCAGCGCGCGCACAGGCACAGATACGCAGTATTTT. Translated: CASSARTGTDTQYF. The rearrangement uses TRBV5-4 and TRBJ2-3; unclear D gene. Germline V gene sequence: CDR1 SGHNT, CDR2 YYREEE (reference sequence). CDR3 length equals 14 residues. V was clipped by 4 bases and J by 1 base, with 10 bases between them. Together with reference TRBV5-4 and TRBJ2-3, the CDR3 gives the full variable domain: ETGVTQSPTHLIKTRGQQVTLRCSSQSGHNTVSWYQQALGQGPQFIFQYYREEENGRGNFPPRFSGLQFPNYSSELNVNALELDDSALYLCASSARTGTDTQYFGPGTRLTVL.

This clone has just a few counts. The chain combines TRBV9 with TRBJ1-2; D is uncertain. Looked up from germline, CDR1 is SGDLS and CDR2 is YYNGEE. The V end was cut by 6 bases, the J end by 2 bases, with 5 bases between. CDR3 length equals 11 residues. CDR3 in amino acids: CASMRNYGYTF. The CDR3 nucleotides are TGTGCCAGCATGAGGAACTATGGCTACACCTTC.

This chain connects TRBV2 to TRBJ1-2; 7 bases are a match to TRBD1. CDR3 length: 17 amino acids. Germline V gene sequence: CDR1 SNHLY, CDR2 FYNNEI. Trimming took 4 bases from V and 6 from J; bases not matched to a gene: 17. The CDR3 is CASSGAERDSGFNGYTF. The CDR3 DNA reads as TGTGCCAGCAGTGGAGCTGAAAGGGACAGCGGATTTAATGGCTACACCTTC. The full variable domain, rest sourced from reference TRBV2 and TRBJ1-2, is EPEVTQTPSHQVTQMGQEVILRCVPISNHLYFYWYRQILGQKVEFLVSFYNNEISEKSEIFDDQFSVERPDGSNFTLKIRSTKLEDSAMYFCASSGAERDSGFNGYTFGSGTRLTVV.

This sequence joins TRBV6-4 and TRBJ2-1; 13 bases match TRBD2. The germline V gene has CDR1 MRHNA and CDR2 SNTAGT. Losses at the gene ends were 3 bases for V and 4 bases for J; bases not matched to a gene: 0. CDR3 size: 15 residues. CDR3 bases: TGTGCCAGCAGTGAACTAGCGGGAGGGTACAATGAGCAGTTCTTC. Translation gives CASSELAGGYNEQFF.

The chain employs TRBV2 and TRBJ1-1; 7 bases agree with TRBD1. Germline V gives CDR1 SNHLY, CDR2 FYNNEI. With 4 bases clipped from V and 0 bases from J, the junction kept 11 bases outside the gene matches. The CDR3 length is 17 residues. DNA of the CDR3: TGTGCCAGCAGTGGCGACAGGGAATCCCCTCTGAACACTGAAGCTTTCTTT. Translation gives CASSGDRESPLNTEAFF. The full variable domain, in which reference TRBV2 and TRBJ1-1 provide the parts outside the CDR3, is EPEVTQTPSHQVTQMGQEVILRCVPISNHLYFYWYRQILGQKVEFLVSFYNNEISEKSEIFDDQFSVERPDGSNFTLKIRSTKLEDSAMYFCASSGDRESPLNTEAFFGQGTRLTVV.

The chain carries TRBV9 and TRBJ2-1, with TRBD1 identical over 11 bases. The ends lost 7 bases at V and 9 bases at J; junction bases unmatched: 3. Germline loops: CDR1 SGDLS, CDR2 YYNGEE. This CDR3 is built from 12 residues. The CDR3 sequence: CASGQGAGEQFF. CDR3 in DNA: TGTGCCAGCGGACAGGGGGCAGGTGAGCAGTTCTTC.

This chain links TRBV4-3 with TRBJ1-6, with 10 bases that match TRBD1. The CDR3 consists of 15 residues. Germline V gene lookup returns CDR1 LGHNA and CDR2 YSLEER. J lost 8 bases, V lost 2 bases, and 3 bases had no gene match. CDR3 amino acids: CASSQPGTGDSPLHF. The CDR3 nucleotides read TGCGCCAGCAGCCAACCCGGGACAGGGGATTCACCCCTCCACTTT.

The CDR3 loop reads CASSLGINGQGAYEQYF. The CDR3 DNA reads as TGTGCCAGCAGCTTGGGGATCAACGGACAGGGGGCATACGAGCAGTACTTC. This chain joins TRBV5-4 and TRBJ2-7; 11 bases align to TRBD1. CDR1 and CDR2 from the germline V gene are SGHNT and YYREEE (reference sequence). The CDR3 has 17 residues. The V and J ends lost 0 bases and 4 bases, in that order; junction bases with no gene match: 9.

The CDR3 sequence: CASSGWGEDTQYF. Here the CDR3 DNA reads TGTGCCAGCAGCGGATGGGGGGAAGATACGCAGTATTTT. The rearrangement joins TRBV9 to TRBJ2-3; D is possibly TRBD2 (6 bases). V lost 3 bases and J lost 5, with 10 bases in between. The CDR3 is 13 amino acids. Germline-derived CDR1 and CDR2 are SGDLS and YYNGEE.

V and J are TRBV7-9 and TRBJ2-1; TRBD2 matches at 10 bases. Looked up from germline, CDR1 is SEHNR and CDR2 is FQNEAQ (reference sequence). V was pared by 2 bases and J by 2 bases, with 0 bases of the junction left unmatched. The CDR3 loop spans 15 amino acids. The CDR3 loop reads CASSLLAGAYNEQFF. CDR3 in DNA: TGTGCCAGCAGCTTACTAGCGGGGGCCTACAATGAGCAGTTCTTC.

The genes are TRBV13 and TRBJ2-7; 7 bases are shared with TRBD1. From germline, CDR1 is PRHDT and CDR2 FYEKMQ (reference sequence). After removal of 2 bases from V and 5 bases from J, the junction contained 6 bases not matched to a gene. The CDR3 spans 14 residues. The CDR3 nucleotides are TGTGCCAGCAGCTTAATAACAGGGGTCAACGAGCAGTACTTC. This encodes CASSLITGVNEQYF.

The CDR3 region has the DNA TGCGCCAGCAGTGAGTCGGGGCGGGGGTCGGAGACCCAGTACTTC. Protein product: CASSESGRGSETQYF. V usage is TRBV10-1 and J usage is TRBJ2-5; 7 nucleotides match TRBD2. Trimming removed 0 bases from V and 5 bases from J; junction bases left unmatched: 6. Germline loops: CDR1 WNHNN, CDR2 SYGVQD (reference sequence). CDR3 length: 15 residues.

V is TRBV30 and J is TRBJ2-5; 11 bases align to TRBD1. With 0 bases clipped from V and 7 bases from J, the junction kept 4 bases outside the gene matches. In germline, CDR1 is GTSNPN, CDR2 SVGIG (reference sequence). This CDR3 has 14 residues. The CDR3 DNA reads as TGTGCCTGGAGTGTAGGACAGGGGGCGCCGACCCAGTACTTC. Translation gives CAWSVGQGAPTQYF.

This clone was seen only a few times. The CDR3 DNA reads as TGTGCCAGCAGCCACGAGAGCGGTATCGAGCAGTACTTC. This translates into CASSHESGIEQYF. This chain connects TRBV9 to TRBJ2-7, with a weak D call TRBD2 (5 bases). In germline, CDR1 is SGDLS, CDR2 YYNGEE. V was trimmed by 4 bases and J by 6 bases, leaving 14 bases between them. CDR3 size: 13 residues.